The 18 T cell receptor beta chains listed next were all sequenced from one sample in a study of post-analysis software for immune sequencing data. Study outcomes and limitations: Relative to controls, patients had 5 or 6 TRBV segments at higher frequency, with TRBV5-6, TRBV5-1 and TRBV20-1 among these.

Antigens of these TCRs are unknown. Libraries were made from TCR beta cDNA, and they carried unique molecular identifiers. TCRdb ran MiXCR on the PCR reads and lists one entry per CDR3 protein. This sample carries about 770,000 distinct CDR3 sequences, about half of them seen once, and the ten largest clones take just under 5%. Material: blood. Receptor source: a girl between 10 and 17 years old with multiple sclerosis.

This clonotype was seen ten or more times. This chain uses TRBV6-5 with TRBJ2-7; D possibly matches TRBD1 or TRBD2 (6 bases each). CDR3 length: 15 residues. The germline gives CDR1 MNHEY, CDR2 SVGAGI. With 0 bases removed from V and 0 bases from J, the gap between germline ends came to 9 bases. The CDR3 DNA reads TGTGCCAGCAGTTACTCACAGGGACTCTCCTACGAGCAGTACTTC. Residues: CASSYSQGLSYEQYF.

This sequence joins TRBV4-2 and TRBJ2-7, with a possible D match to TRBD2 (6 bases). Trimming left V 3 bases short and J 0 bases short, with 15 bases between. The CDR3 has 16 amino acids. Germline values: CDR1 LGHNA, CDR2 YNFKEQ. The CDR3 sequence is CASSHSAGKSSYEQYF. The DNA for the CDR3 is TGTGCCAGCAGCCATTCGGCGGGAAAGAGCTCCTACGAGCAGTACTTC.

The chain uses TRBV20-1 and TRBJ2-7; D is unresolved. Germline loops: CDR1 DFQATT, CDR2 SNEGSKA (reference sequence). The CDR3 contains 14 residues. Trimming removed 3 bases at V and 4 bases at J, with 16 bases between. In nucleotides, the CDR3 is TGCAGTGCTAGTTTCGGTAGACTGAAATACGAGCAGTACTTC. This translates into CSASFGRLKYEQYF.

The CDR3 DNA follows: TGTGCCAGCAGCTTATCAGGGGACCGGGAGACCCAGTACTTC. This encodes CASSLSGDRETQYF. The chain links TRBV7-2 to TRBJ2-5, with D tentatively TRBD1 (6 bases). Looked up from germline, CDR1 is SGHTA and CDR2 is FQGNSA. CDR3 size: 14 residues. The V gene lost 2 bases and the J gene lost 5 bases, with 12 bases spanning the gap.

This clonotype has only a few counts. The chain recombines TRBV12-3 or TRBV12-4 with TRBJ2-7; D possibly corresponds to TRBD2 (6 bases). Trimming shortened V by 3 bases and J by 6 bases, and 12 bases separated the two germline ends. This CDR3 has 13 residues. CDR3 region: CASSLAGLSEQYF. CDR3 DNA sequence: TGTGCCAGCAGTTTGGCGGGGCTAAGCGAGCAGTACTTC.

The rearrangement uses TRBV4-2 and TRBJ1-4; D is unresolved. The CDR3 covers 14 residues. Germline CDR1 reads LGHNA; CDR2 reads YNFKEQ. Trimming took 7 bases from V and 7 from J, leaving 16 bases between them. CDR3 protein: CASNPSGGPEKLFF. The CDR3 coding sequence is TGTGCCAGCAACCCATCGGGAGGGCCTGAAAAACTGTTTTTT.

The chain carries TRBV11-2 and TRBJ2-3; 11 bases match TRBD2. Germline V gives CDR1 SGHAT, CDR2 FQNNGV. V lost 8 bases, J lost 2 bases, and 9 bases stayed unmatched. The CDR3 extends over 16 amino acids. CDR3: CASRRPGLADTDTQYF. CDR3 nucleotide sequence: TGTGCCAGCCGACGCCCGGGACTAGCGGACACAGATACGCAGTATTTT.

This clonotype was counted only a few times. This chain links TRBV7-3 with TRBJ2-5; D is uncertain. The CDR3 consists of 14 residues. Germline V gives CDR1 SGHTA, CDR2 FQGTGA. V lost 2 bases to trimming and J lost 5 bases, with 12 bases between them. CDR3 sequence (DNA): TGTGCCAGCAGCTTATCGCCCTGGTACGAGACCCAGTACTTC. Translation gives CASSLSPWYETQYF.

This clonotype was observed a handful of times. The chain couples TRBV5-1 to TRBJ1-2; D remains unclear. The ends were cut back, 4 bases at V and 4 bases at J, with 20 bases in the middle. Germline V gives CDR1 SGHRS, CDR2 YFSETQ. The CDR3 spans 16 residues. The CDR3 loop reads CASSQDPGLGSYGYTF. CDR3 nucleotide sequence: TGCGCCAGCAGCCAAGATCCCGGCCTGGGGTCCTATGGCTACACCTTC.

This clonotype was seen a handful of times. The V gene is TRBV29-1, the J gene TRBJ2-5, with D perhaps TRBD1 (7 bases). Trimming took off 0 bases at V and 7 bases at J, with 15 bases between the two ends. CDR3 length: 14 residues. Germline CDR1 and CDR2: SQVTM and ANQGSEA. The CDR3 bases are TGCAGCGTTGAAGAAGGAGGGGGCAAAGGGACCCAGTACTTC. It codes for CSVEEGGGKGTQYF. Full variable domain (outside the CDR3, taken from reference TRBV29-1 and TRBJ2-5): SAVISQKPSRDICQRGTSLTIQCQVDSQVTMMFWYRQQPGQSLTLIATANQGSEATYESGFVIDKFPISRPNLTFSTLTVSNMSPEDSSIYLCSVEEGGGKGTQYFGPGTRLLVL.

The rearrangement joins TRBV12-3 or TRBV12-4 to TRBJ1-5, with D possibly being TRBD1 (5 bases). The CDR3 is 13 residues long. Trimming took off 7 bases at V and 7 bases at J, with 14 bases between the two ends. The CDR3 nucleotides are TGTGCCAGCACCCGGCAGGGCGGACAGCCCCAGCATTTT. Amino acids: CASTRQGGQPQHF.

The chain uses TRBV10-3 and TRBJ2-7, with 11 bases identical to TRBD1. The CDR3 has 14 amino acids. CDR1 and CDR2 from the germline V gene are ENHRY and SYGVKD. Trimming cost V 6 bases and J 0 bases; bases outside gene matches: 1. CDR3 sequence reads: CAIRGQGGSYEQYF. The CDR3 region has the DNA TGTGCCATCAGGGGACAGGGGGGCTCCTACGAGCAGTACTTC.

The chain combines TRBV4-1 with TRBJ2-3; 10 bases are shared with TRBD2. The CDR3 is 16 residues long. The V gene's germline CDR1 is MGHRA and CDR2 YSYEKL. Germline trimming cut 0 bases from V and 2 bases from J; bases unmatched to any gene: 2. The CDR3 region has the DNA TGCGCCAGCAGCCAAGACGGGACTAGCGTCACAGATACGCAGTATTTT. It yields the protein CASSQDGTSVTDTQYF.

The genes are TRBV6-5 and TRBJ2-7; TRBD1 is a possible D gene (6 bases). Per germline, CDR1 MNHEY and CDR2 SVGAGI. This CDR3 is 11 amino acids long. The ends were cut back, 7 bases at V and 5 bases at J, with 9 bases in the middle. The CDR3 DNA is TGTGCCAGCACCTCAGGGGACGAGCAGTACTTC. Translated: CASTSGDEQYF.

This clonotype came up a few times. This chain uses TRBV4-1 with TRBJ2-7, with D possibly TRBD2 on 5 matching bases. Germline loops: CDR1 MGHRA, CDR2 YSYEKL. This CDR3 contains 13 residues. V dropped 1 base and J dropped 3 bases, with 7 bases sitting between them. CDR3 in amino acids: CASSQGRNYEQYF. Here the CDR3 DNA reads TGCGCCAGCAGCCAAGGGAGGAACTACGAGCAGTACTTC.

This clonotype has a handful of counts. This rearrangement joins TRBV4-3 to TRBJ1-5; D gene unclear. CDR1 is LGHNA and CDR2 is YSLEER in the germline V gene. V was trimmed by 1 base and J by 0 bases, leaving 10 bases between them. There are 16 residues in the CDR3. The CDR3 region is CASSQGPGLSNQPQHF. The CDR3 DNA reads as TGCGCCAGCAGCCAAGGTCCAGGACTTAGCAATCAGCCCCAGCATTTT.

This clonotype was observed at least ten times. V and J are TRBV29-1 and TRBJ2-1; D gene unclear. The CDR3 runs to 8 residues. The germline V gene has CDR1 SQVTM and CDR2 ANQGSEA. V was trimmed by 3 bases and J by 12 bases, leaving 3 bases between them. CDR3 sequence: CSVEGQFF. In nucleotides, the CDR3 is TGCAGCGTTGAGGGGCAGTTCTTC.

This clonotype occurred a few times. The chain is built from TRBV29-1 and TRBJ2-6; D ambiguous. V lost 4 bases to trimming and J lost 0 bases, with 10 bases between them. The CDR3 spans 15 residues. CDR1 is SQVTM and CDR2 is ANQGSEA in the germline V gene. In DNA, the CDR3 is TGCAGCGTTGTAGGAGAAAGCTCTGGGGCCAACGTCCTGACTTTC. Amino acid sequence: CSVVGESSGANVLTF.